The source of this T cell receptor beta chain is a study of T cells in localized non-small cell lung cancer. Germline lookup yields CDR1 MNHEY and CDR2 SVGAGI. The V segment lost 6 bases and the J segment 7 bases; nucleotides outside the gene matches: 8. CDR3 length: 14 amino acids. Clones were read by immunoSEQ multiplex PCR, and TCRdb kept only the in-frame ones, dropping some. In the table there are 59,000 or so clones, about 89% of which are singletons. The material sequenced was peripheral blood, taken before any cancer treatment. The receptor comes from a man aged 40 to 70 with stage I lung adenocarcinoma. The rearrangement joins TRBV6-5 to TRBJ2-7; the match to TRBD1 covers 11 bases. The chain's CDR3 is CASRHGQGAGEQYF. In nucleotides, the CDR3 is TGTGCCAGCAGACACGGACAGGGGGCGGGTGAGCAGTACTTC.